Below, 24 T cell receptor beta chains from the same sample are listed, as sequenced in a study of response to subunit inactivated influenza vaccine. TCRdb reprocessed the RT-PCR reads via MiXCR and lists one record per CDR3 protein. The data show roughly 700,000 distinct CDR3 sequences, with around 13% seen just once and 5.5% to 7% held by the top ten. Here the sequenced sample was PBMCs from blood, taken around 15 days before vaccination. These receptors were taken from a man between 50 and 59 years old who received an inactivated influenza vaccine.

The chain recombines TRBV7-2 with TRBJ2-5; 15 bases line up with TRBD2. J gave up 2 bases and V 4 bases, and 5 bases lay outside the gene matches. Germline V gives CDR1 SGHTA, CDR2 FQGNSA. The CDR3 consists of 17 residues. Here the CDR3 reads CASSSGLAGGTQETQYF. The CDR3 DNA follows: TGTGCCAGCAGCTCGGGACTAGCGGGGGGCACACAAGAGACCCAGTACTTC.

The rearrangement joins TRBV5-1 to TRBJ2-2; D gene unclear. Germline V CDR1 and CDR2: SGHRS, YFSETQ. The CDR3 covers 13 residues. The germline V and J ends were trimmed by 6 bases and 0 bases, with 6 bases remaining between them. This CDR3 reads CASKAANTGELFF. CDR3 DNA: TGCGCCAGCAAGGCGGCGAACACCGGGGAGCTGTTTTTT.

A few counts support this clonotype. This chain uses TRBV28 with TRBJ2-1; TRBD2 aligns across 11 bases. The germline V gene has CDR1 MDHEN and CDR2 SYDVKM. The V segment lost 8 bases and the J segment 7 bases; nucleotides outside the gene matches: 13. The CDR3 is 16 residues long. CDR3 sequence: CASGSGASGRRNEQFF. The DNA of the CDR3 is TGTGCCAGCGGTTCGGGGGCTAGCGGGAGGAGGAATGAGCAGTTCTTC.

The chain combines TRBV6-1 with TRBJ2-7, with 7 bases that match TRBD1. CDR1 MNHNS and CDR2 SASEGT come from the germline V gene. This CDR3 spans 12 amino acids. Losses at the gene ends were 7 bases for V and 9 bases for J; bases not matched to a gene: 9. The CDR3 sequence is CASKTGDVVQYF. CDR3 in DNA: TGTGCCAGCAAAACAGGGGATGTCGTGCAGTACTTC.

This clonotype was found a few times. This chain joins TRBV6-5 and TRBJ2-7; D might be TRBD1 (5 bases). The V gene's germline CDR1 is MNHEY and CDR2 SVGAGI. The V gene lost 0 bases and the J gene lost 2 bases, with 14 bases spanning the gap. This CDR3 contains 16 residues. The CDR3 spells CASSYSGEIGAYEQYF. For the CDR3, the DNA is TGTGCCAGCAGTTACTCTGGGGAAATAGGGGCCTACGAGCAGTACTTC.

This clonotype was detected once. The chain is built from TRBV12-3 or TRBV12-4 and TRBJ2-7; D is undetermined. The length of the CDR3 is 16 residues. The V end lost 2 bases, the J end lost 5 bases, and 19 bases lay between the germline ends. CDR3 amino acids: CASSLFVGATLHEQYF. The CDR3 nucleotides are TGTGCCAGCAGTTTATTCGTGGGCGCAACCCTCCACGAGCAGTACTTC.

This clonotype showed up many times. The chain has TRBV5-6 and TRBJ1-2; D gene uncertain. The CDR3 runs to 14 residues. CDR1 and CDR2 (germline): SGHDT, YYEEEE. V was shortened by 4 bases and J by 0 bases, with 10 bases between the two germline ends. CDR3 loop: CASSREGSNYGYTF. The CDR3 nucleotides read TGTGCCAGCAGCCGAGAGGGATCTAACTATGGCTACACCTTC.

A few counts support this clonotype. The rearrangement joins TRBV3-1 to TRBJ2-5; D possibly uses TRBD1 or TRBD2 (5 bases each). From germline, CDR1 is LGHDT and CDR2 YNNKEL (reference sequence). The germline V and J ends were trimmed by 6 bases and 1 base, with 21 bases remaining between them. This CDR3 has 17 amino acids. CDR3 sequence: CASSYRPHGAAQETQYF. The CDR3 bases are TGTGCCAGCAGTTACCGACCGCACGGGGCGGCCCAAGAGACCCAGTACTTC.

This clonotype was observed many times. The chain links TRBV5-1 to TRBJ2-1; D perhaps matches TRBD1 (5 bases). From germline, CDR1 is SGHRS and CDR2 YFSETQ. This CDR3 has 13 amino acids. With 3 bases removed from V and 4 bases from J, the gap between germline ends came to 8 bases. The CDR3, as DNA: TGCGCCAGCAGCTCCGACAGATACAATGAGCAGTTCTTC. This codes for CASSSDRYNEQFF.

In its sample, this clonotype was seen many times. The chain recombines TRBV20-1 with TRBJ2-1, with 8 positions matching TRBD2. V gave up 5 bases and J gave up 7 bases; unmatched junction bases: 13. Per germline, CDR1 DFQATT and CDR2 SNEGSKA (reference sequence). CDR3 size: 15 residues. CDR3: CSAPPAAGVINEQFF. The CDR3 nucleotides are TGCAGTGCTCCACCGGCAGCGGGAGTGATTAATGAGCAGTTCTTC.

This clonotype was seen more than once but under ten times. This rearrangement joins TRBV7-9 to TRBJ2-3; TRBD2 agrees at 7 bases. Trimming cost V 2 bases and J 4 bases; bases outside gene matches: 6. The CDR3 has 15 amino acids. Germline V gene sequence: CDR1 SEHNR, CDR2 FQNEAQ (reference sequence). The CDR3 coding sequence is TGTGCCAGCAGCTTAATGAGCGGGATATCAGATACGCAGTATTTT. This sequence encodes CASSLMSGISDTQYF.

This clonotype has more than one count but fewer than ten. The chain employs TRBV28 and TRBJ2-1; 9 bases align to TRBD2. There are 18 residues in the CDR3. Per germline, CDR1 MDHEN and CDR2 SYDVKM. Losses at the gene ends were 5 bases for V and 0 bases for J; bases not matched to a gene: 11. CDR3 amino acids: CASSLTFRGGASYNEQFF. The CDR3 DNA follows: TGTGCCAGCAGTCTAACCTTTCGCGGGGGGGCCTCCTACAATGAGCAGTTCTTC.

V gene TRBV6-1 combines with J gene TRBJ2-7; TRBD1 aligns across 8 bases. Losses at the gene ends were 6 bases for V and 3 bases for J; bases not matched to a gene: 7. CDR3 length equals 14 residues. The germline V gene encodes CDR1 MNHNS and CDR2 SASEGT. The CDR3, as DNA: TGTGCCAGCAGACTCCCGGGACAGGTCTACGAGCAGTACTTC. It yields the protein CASRLPGQVYEQYF.

This clonotype was counted between two and nine times. The chain carries TRBV28 and TRBJ2-7; D possibly matches TRBD1 or TRBD2 (5 bases each). CDR3 length equals 14 residues. Trimming pared 6 bases from V and 4 bases from J, leaving 16 bases between. CDR1 is MDHEN, CDR2 SYDVKM, per germline. The CDR3, as DNA: TGTGCCAGCAGGGGAGAGGGGCAGAGTTACGAGCAGTACTTC. Translated, it gives CASRGEGQSYEQYF.

The rearrangement links TRBV4-1 to TRBJ2-7, with 10 bases matching TRBD1. This CDR3 has 15 amino acids. The V gene end was trimmed by 4 bases and the J gene end by 3 bases; junction bases not matched to a gene: 6. CDR1 is MGHRA and CDR2 is YSYEKL in the germline V gene. CDR3 bases: TGCGCCAGCAGCCTAACCGGGACAGGGGACTACGAGCAGTACTTC. Its translation is CASSLTGTGDYEQYF.

This clonotype was seen ten or more times. The chain uses TRBV10-3 and TRBJ2-7; weak D call: TRBD1 (6 bases). There are 12 residues in the CDR3. Per germline, CDR1 ENHRY and CDR2 SYGVKD. V was cut by 6 bases and J by 0 bases, with 6 bases left in between. The CDR3 bases are TGTGCCATCAGACAGGGCTCCTACGAGCAGTACTTC. Its translation: CAIRQGSYEQYF.

This clonotype was observed at least ten times. The chain combines TRBV2 with TRBJ1-4; no clear D. Trimming removed 7 bases from V and 8 bases from J, with 23 bases in between. Germline V gene lookup returns CDR1 SNHLY and CDR2 FYNNEI. The length of the CDR3 is 16 residues. The CDR3 protein is CASIVSLGILGEKLFF. DNA of the CDR3: TGTGCCAGCATCGTCTCCTTGGGGATTCTGGGCGAAAAACTGTTTTTT.

A few counts support this clonotype. This chain connects TRBV12-3 or TRBV12-4 to TRBJ1-1; D possibly corresponds to TRBD1 (5 bases). V dropped 2 bases and J dropped 4 bases, with 14 bases sitting between them. The CDR3 extends over 15 amino acids. The CDR3 nucleotides are TGTGCCAGCAGTTTATTTAGGGACGAAGTCACTGAAGCTTTCTTT. It specifies CASSLFRDEVTEAFF.

The genes are TRBV10-3 and TRBJ1-5, with TRBD1 matching 8 bases. Trimming took 6 bases from V and 6 from J; bases not matched to a gene: 4. This CDR3 is 13 amino acids long. The germline V gene has CDR1 ENHRY and CDR2 SYGVKD. The CDR3 sequence is CAIRQGEGQPQHF. CDR3 DNA: TGTGCCATCAGACAGGGGGAAGGTCAGCCCCAGCATTTT.

This clonotype was counted at least ten times. The V and J genes are TRBV3-1 and TRBJ2-1, with D perhaps assigned TRBD1 or TRBD2 (5 bases each). V was cut by 1 base and J by 9 bases, with 16 bases left in between. Germline CDR1 reads LGHDT; CDR2 reads YNNKEL (reference sequence). The CDR3 runs 15 residues. CDR3: CASSQAGTASFEQFF. CDR3 coding DNA: TGTGCCAGCAGCCAAGCGGGGACGGCTTCTTTTGAGCAGTTCTTC.

This clonotype appeared a few times. This rearrangement joins TRBV12-3 or TRBV12-4 to TRBJ2-2; the D gene is possibly TRBD1 (6 bases). The CDR3 consists of 15 residues. The V gene lost 3 bases and the J gene lost 2 bases, with 10 bases spanning the gap. The CDR3 region has the DNA TGTGCCAGCAGTTTCACAGGGACCAACACCGGGGAGCTGTTTTTT. This translates into CASSFTGTNTGELFF.

In its sample, this clonotype was seen a few times. This chain links TRBV5-6 with TRBJ2-3; TRBD1 matches 7 bases. V gave up 4 bases and J gave up 2 bases; unmatched junction bases: 7. CDR1 and CDR2 from the germline V gene are SGHDT and YYEEEE. The CDR3 loop spans 15 amino acids. The CDR3 sequence is CASSRDRGFTDTQYF. The DNA of the CDR3 is TGTGCCAGCAGCCGGGACAGAGGATTCACAGATACGCAGTATTTT.

This chain uses TRBV7-6 with TRBJ2-1; 10 positions agree with TRBD2. V gave up 5 bases and J gave up 4 bases; unmatched junction bases: 8. This CDR3 is 16 amino acids long. Germline V gives CDR1 SGHVS, CDR2 FNYEAQ. DNA of the CDR3: TGTGCCAGCAGCGACGAAGCGGGAGGGCCGTACAATGAGCAGTTCTTC. This encodes CASSDEAGGPYNEQFF.

This chain uses TRBV2 with TRBJ2-3, with D perhaps matching TRBD2 (6 bases). Germline V CDR1 and CDR2: SNHLY, FYNNEI. The CDR3 loop spans 14 amino acids. V was pared by 2 bases and J by 6 bases, with 12 bases between. The CDR3 spells CASSEPWTKDTQYF. The DNA of the CDR3 is TGTGCCAGCAGTGAACCCTGGACTAAGGATACGCAGTATTTT.